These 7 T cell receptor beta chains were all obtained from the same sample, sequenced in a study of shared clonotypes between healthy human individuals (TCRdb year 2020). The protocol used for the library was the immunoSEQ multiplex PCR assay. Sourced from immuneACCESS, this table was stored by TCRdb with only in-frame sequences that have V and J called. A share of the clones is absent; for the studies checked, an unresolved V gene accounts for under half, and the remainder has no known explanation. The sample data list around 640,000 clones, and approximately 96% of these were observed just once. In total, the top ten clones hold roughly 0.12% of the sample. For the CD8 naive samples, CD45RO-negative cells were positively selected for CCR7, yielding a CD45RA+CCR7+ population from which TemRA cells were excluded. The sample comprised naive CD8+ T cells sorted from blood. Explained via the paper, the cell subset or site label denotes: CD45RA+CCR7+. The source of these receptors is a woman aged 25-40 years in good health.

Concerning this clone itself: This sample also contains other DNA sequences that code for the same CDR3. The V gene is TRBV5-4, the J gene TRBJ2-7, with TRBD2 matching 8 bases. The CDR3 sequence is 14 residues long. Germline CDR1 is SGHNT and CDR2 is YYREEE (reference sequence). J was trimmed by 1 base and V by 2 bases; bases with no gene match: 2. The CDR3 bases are TGTGCCAGCAGCTTAACTAGCGGATCCTACGAGCAGTACTTC. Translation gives CASSLTSGSYEQYF.

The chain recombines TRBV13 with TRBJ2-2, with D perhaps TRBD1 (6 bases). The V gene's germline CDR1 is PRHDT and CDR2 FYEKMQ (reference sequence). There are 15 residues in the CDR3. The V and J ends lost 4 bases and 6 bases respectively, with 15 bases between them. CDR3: CASSSQGLRSGELFF. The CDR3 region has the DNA TGTGCCAGCAGCTCACAGGGTCTTAGGTCCGGGGAGCTGTTTTTT. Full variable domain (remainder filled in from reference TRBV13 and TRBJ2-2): AAGVIQSPRHLIKEKRETATLKCYPIPRHDTVYWYQQGPGQDPQFLISFYEKMQSDKGSIPDRFSAQQFSDYHSELNMSSLELGDSALYFCASSSQGLRSGELFFGEGSRLTVL.

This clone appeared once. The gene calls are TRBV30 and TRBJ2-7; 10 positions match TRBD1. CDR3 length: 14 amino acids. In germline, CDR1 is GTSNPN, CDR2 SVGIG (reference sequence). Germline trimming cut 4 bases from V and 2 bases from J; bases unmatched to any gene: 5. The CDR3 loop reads CAWMVGTGAYEQYF. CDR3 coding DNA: TGTGCCTGGATGGTTGGGACAGGGGCCTACGAGCAGTACTTC.

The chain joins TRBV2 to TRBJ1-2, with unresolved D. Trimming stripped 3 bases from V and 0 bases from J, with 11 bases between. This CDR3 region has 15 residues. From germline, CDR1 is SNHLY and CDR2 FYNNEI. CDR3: CASSDDWPANYGYTF. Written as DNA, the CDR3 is TGTGCCAGCAGTGATGACTGGCCAGCTAACTATGGCTACACCTTC.

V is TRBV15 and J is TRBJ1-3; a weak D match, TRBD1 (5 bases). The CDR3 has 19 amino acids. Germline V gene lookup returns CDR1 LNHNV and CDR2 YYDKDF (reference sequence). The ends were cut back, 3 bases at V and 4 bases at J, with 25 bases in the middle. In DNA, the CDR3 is TGTGCCACCAGCAGGACAAACACCCTAACCGGGACGCAAGGAAACACCATATATTTT. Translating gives CATSRTNTLTGTQGNTIYF.

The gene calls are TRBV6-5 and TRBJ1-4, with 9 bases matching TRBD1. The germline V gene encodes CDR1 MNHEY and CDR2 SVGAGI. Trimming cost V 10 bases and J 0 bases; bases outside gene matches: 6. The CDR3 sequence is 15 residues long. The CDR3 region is CATRTGAATNEKLFF. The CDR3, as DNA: TGTGCCACAAGGACAGGGGCTGCAACTAATGAAAAACTGTTTTTT.

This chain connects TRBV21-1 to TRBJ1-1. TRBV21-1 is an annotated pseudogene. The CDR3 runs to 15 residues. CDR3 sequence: CASSICPGANAEAFF. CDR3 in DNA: TGTGCCAGCAGCATTTGTCCGGGGGCGAACGCTGAAGCTTTCTTT.